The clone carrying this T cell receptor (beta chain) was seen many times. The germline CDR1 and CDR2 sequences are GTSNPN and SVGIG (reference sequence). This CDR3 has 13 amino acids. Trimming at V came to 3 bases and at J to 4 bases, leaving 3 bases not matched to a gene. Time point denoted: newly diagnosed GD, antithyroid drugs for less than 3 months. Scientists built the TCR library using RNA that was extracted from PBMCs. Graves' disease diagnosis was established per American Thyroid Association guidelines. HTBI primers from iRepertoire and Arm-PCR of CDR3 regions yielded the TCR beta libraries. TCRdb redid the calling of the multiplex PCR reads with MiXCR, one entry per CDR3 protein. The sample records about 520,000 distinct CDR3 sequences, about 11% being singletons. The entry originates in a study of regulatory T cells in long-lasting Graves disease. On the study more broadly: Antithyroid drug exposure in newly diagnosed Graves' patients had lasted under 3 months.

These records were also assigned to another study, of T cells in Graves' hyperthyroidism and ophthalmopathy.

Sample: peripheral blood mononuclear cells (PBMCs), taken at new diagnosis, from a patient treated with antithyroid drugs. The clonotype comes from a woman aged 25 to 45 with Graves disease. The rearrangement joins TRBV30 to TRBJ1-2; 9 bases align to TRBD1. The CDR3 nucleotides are TGTGCCTGGAGGGGACAGGGAGGCTATGGCTACACCTTC. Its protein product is CAWRGQGGYGYTF.